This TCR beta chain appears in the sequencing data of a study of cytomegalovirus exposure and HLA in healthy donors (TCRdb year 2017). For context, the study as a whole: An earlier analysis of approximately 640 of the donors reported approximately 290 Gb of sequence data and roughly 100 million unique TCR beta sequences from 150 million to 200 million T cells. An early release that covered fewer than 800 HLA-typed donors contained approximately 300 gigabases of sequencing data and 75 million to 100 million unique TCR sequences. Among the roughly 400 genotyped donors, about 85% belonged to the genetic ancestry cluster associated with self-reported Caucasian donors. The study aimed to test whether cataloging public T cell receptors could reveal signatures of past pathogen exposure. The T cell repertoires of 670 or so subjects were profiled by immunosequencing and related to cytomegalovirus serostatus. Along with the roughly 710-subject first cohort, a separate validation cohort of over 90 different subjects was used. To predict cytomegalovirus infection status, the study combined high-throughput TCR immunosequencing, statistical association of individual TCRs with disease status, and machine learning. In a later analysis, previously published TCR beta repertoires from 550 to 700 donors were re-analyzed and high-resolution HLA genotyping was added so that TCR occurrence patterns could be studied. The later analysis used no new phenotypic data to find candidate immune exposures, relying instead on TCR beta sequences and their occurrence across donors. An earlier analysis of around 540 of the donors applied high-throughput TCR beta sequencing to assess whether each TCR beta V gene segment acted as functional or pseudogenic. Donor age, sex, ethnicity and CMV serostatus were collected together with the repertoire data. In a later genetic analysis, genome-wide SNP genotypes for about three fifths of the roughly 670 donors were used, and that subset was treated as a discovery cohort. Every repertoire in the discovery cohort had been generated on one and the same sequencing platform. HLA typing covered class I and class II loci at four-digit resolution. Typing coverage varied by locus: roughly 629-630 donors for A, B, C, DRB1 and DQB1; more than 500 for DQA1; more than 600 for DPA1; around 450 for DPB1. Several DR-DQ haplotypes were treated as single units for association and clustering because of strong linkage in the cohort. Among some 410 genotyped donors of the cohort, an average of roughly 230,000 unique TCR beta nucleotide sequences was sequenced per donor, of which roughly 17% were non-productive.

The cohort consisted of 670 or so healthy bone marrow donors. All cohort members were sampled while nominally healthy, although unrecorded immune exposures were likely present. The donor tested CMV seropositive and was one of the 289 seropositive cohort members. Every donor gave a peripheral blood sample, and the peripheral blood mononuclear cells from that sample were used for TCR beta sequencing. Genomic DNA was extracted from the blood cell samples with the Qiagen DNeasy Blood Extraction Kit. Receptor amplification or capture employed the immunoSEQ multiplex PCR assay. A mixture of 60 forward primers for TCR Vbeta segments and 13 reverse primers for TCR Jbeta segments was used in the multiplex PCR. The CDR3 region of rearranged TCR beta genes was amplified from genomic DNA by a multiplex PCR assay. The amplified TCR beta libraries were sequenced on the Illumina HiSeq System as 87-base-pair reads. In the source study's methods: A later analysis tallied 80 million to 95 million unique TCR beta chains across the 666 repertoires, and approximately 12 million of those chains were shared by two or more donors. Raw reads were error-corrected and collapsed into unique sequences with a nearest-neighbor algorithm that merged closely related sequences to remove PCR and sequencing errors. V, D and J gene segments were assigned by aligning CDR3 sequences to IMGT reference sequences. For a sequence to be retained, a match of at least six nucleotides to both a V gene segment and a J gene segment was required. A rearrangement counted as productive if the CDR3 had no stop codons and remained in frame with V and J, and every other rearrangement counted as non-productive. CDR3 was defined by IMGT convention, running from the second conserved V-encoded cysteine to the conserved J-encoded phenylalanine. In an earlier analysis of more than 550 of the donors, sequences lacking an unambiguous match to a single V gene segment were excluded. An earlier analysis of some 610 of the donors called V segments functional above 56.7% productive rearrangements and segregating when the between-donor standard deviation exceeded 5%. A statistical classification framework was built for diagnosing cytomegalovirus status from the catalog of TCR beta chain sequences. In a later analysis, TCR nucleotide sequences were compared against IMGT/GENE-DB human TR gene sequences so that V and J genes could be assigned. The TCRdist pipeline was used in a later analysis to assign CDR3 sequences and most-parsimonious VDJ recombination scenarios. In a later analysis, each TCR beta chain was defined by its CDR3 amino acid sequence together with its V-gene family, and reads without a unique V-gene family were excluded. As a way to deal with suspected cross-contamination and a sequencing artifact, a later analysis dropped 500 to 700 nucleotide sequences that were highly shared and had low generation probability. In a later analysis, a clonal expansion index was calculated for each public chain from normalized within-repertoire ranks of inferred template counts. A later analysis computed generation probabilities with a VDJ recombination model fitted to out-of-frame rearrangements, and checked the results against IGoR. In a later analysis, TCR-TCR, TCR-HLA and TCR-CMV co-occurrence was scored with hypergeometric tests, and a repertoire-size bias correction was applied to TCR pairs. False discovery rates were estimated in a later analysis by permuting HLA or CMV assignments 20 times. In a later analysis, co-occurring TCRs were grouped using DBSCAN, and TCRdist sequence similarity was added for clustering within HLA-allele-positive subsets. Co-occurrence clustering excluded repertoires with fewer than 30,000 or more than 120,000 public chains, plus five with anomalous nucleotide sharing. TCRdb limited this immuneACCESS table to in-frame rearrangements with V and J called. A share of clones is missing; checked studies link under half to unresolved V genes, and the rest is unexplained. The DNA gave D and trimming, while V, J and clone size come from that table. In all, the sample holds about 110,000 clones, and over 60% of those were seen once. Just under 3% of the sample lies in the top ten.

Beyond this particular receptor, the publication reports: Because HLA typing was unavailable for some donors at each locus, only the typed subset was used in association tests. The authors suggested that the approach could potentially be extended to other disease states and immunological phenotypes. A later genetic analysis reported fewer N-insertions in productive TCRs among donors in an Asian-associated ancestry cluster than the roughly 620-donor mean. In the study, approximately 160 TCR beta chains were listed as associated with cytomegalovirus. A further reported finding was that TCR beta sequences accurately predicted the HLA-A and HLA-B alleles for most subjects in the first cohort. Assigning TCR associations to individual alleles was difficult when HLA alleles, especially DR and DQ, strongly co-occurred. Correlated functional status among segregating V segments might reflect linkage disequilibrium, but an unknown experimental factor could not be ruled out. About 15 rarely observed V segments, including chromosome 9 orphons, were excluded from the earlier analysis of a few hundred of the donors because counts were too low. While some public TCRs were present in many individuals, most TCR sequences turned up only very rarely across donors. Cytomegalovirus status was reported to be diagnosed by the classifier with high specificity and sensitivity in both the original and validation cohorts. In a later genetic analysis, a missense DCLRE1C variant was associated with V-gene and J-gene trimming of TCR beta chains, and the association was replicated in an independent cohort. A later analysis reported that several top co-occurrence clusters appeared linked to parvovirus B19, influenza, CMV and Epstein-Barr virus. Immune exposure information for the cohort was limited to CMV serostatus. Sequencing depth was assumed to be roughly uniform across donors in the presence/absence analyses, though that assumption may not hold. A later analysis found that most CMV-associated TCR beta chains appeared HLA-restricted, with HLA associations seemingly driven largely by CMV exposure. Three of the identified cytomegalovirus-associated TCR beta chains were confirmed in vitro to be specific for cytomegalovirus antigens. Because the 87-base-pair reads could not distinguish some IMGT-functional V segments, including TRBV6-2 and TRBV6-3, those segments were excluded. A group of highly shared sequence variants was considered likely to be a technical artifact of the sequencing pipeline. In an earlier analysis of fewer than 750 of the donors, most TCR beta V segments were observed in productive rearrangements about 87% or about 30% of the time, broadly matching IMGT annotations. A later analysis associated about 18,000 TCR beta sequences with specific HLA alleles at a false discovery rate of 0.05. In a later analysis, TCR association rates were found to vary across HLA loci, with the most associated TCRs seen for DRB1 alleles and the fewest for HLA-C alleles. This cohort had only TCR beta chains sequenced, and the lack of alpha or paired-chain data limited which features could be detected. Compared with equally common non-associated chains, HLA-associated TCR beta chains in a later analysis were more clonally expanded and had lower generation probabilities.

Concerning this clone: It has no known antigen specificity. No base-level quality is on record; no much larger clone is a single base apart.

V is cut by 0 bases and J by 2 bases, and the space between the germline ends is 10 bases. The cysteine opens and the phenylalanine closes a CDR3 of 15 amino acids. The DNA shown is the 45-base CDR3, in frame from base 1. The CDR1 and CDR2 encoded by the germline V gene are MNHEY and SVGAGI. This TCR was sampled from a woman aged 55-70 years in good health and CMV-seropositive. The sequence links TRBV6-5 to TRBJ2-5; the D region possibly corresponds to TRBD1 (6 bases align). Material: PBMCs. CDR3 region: CASSYSGQRQETQYF. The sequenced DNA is TGTGCCAGCAGTTACTCTGGACAGCGACAAGAGACCCAGTACTTC.